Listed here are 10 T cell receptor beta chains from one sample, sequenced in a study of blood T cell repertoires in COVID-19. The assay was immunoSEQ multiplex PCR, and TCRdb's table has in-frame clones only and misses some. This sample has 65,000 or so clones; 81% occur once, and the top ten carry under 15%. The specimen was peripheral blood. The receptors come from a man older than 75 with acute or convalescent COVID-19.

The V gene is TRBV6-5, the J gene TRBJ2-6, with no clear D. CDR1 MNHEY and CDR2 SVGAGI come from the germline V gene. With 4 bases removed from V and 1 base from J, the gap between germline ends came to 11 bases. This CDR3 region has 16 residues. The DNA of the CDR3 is TGTGCCAGCAGTTCCCCGCGTATTTCTGGGGCCAACGTCCTGACTTTC. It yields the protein CASSSPRISGANVLTF.

The DNA of the CDR3 is TGCGCCAGCAGCTTGGAGTCGAGTGTTTATGGCTACACCTTC. It is translated as CASSLESSVYGYTF. This sequence joins TRBV5-1 and TRBJ1-2; D not certain. The CDR3 is made up of 14 amino acids. V was trimmed by 0 bases and J by 5 bases, leaving 11 bases between them. Germline CDR1 is SGHRS and CDR2 is YFSETQ.

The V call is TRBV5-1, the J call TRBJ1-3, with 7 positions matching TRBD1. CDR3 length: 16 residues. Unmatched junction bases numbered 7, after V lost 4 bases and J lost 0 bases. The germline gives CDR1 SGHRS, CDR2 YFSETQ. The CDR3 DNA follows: TGCGCCAGCAGCAGTGGGGACAGCAACTCTGGAAACACCATATATTTT. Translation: CASSSGDSNSGNTIYF.

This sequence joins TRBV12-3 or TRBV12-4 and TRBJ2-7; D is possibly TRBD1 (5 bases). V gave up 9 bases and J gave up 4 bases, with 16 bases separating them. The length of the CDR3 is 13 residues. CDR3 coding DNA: TGTGCCAGTTTGCAGGGTCAAGGTTACGAGCAGTACTTC. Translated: CASLQGQGYEQYF.

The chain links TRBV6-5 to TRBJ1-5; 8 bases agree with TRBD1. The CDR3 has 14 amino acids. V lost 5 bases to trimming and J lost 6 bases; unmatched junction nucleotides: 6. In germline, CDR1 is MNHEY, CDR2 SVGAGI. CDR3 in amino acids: CASSQLTGAQPQHF. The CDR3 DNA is TGTGCCAGCAGTCAACTGACAGGGGCTCAGCCCCAGCATTTT.

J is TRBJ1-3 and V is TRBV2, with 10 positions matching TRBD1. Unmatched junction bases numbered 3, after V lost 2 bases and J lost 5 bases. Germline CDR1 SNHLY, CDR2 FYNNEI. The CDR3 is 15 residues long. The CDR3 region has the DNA TGTGCCAGCAGTGAAATGACAGGGGGCCGAAACACCATATATTTT. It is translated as CASSEMTGGRNTIYF.

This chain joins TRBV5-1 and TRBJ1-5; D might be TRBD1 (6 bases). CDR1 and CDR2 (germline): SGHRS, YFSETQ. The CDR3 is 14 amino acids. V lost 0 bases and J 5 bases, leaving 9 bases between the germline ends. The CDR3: CASSLGQVDQPQHF. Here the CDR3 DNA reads TGCGCCAGCAGCTTGGGACAGGTGGATCAGCCCCAGCATTTT.

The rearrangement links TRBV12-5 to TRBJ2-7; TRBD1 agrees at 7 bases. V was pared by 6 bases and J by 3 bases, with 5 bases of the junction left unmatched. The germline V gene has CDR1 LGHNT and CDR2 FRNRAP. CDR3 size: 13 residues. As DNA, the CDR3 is TGTGCTAGTGGCACCGGGACAGTCTACGAGCAGTACTTC. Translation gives CASGTGTVYEQYF. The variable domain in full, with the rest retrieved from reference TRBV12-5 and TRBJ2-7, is DARVTQTPRHKVTEMGQEVTMRCQPILGHNTVFWYRQTMMQGLELLAYFRNRAPLDDSGMPKDRFSAEMPDATLATLKIQPSEPRDSAVYFCASGTGTVYEQYFGPGTRLTVT.

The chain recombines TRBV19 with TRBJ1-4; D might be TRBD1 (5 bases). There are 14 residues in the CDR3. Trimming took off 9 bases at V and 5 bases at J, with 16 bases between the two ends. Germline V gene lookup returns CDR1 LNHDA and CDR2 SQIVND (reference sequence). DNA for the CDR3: TGTGCCAGCCACTCCGCAGGGATAAATGAAAAACTGTTTTTT. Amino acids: CASHSAGINEKLFF.

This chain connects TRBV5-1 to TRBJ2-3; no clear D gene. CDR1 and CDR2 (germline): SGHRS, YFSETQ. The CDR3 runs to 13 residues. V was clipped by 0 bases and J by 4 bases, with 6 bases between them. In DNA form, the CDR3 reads TGCGCCAGCAGCTTGGGCGCGTCAGATACGCAGTATTTT. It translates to CASSLGASDTQYF.